Below, 9 T cell receptor beta chains from the same sample are listed, as sequenced in a study of neoadjuvant anti-PD-1 for oral cavity cancer. TCRdb's copy holds only in-frame clones and misses some; the assay was immunoSEQ multiplex PCR. The sample records about 15,000 clones, about 64% being singletons. The input for sequencing was PBMCs, taken before nivolumab (anti-PD-1) treatment. The receptors here all came from a person aged 35-80 years with oral cavity squamous cell carcinoma.

This clone was counted only a few times. V usage is TRBV4-1 and J usage is TRBJ1-2, with 9 bases aligning to TRBD1. The CDR3 is 15 residues long. Germline V gene lookup returns CDR1 MGHRA and CDR2 YSYEKL. With V trimmed by 4 bases and J by 8 bases, 11 bases remained unmatched. The CDR3 loop is CASSPPYRTGEGYTF. CDR3 bases: TGCGCCAGCAGCCCGCCTTACAGGACAGGGGAGGGCTACACCTTC.

This clone has just a few counts. The chain links TRBV28 to TRBJ2-7; D gene unclear. V shed 7 bases and J shed 0 bases, with 19 bases lying between them. The CDR3 is made up of 16 amino acids. Per germline, CDR1 MDHEN and CDR2 SYDVKM. This CDR3 reads CASIPPFGGPSYEQYF. CDR3 nucleotides: TGTGCCAGCATACCCCCCTTCGGCGGACCCTCCTACGAGCAGTACTTC.

The chain has TRBV21-1 and TRBJ2-1; TRBD2, the table's D call, was not compared with the DNA. TRBV21-1 is a documented pseudogene. The CDR3 runs to 16 residues. This CDR3 reads CASSKWGLAAYNEQFF. In DNA form, the CDR3 reads TGTGCCAGCAGCAAATGGGGACTAGCGGCGTACAATGAGCAGTTCTTC.

The rearrangement links TRBV30 to TRBJ2-6; tentative D call: TRBD1 (6 bases). Per germline, CDR1 GTSNPN and CDR2 SVGIG (reference sequence). V was pared by 2 bases and J by 4 bases, with 12 bases between. This CDR3 contains 15 residues. For the CDR3, the DNA is TGTGCCTGGAGTCTATGGGGGCCCGGGGCCAACGTCCTGACTTTC. It yields the protein CAWSLWGPGANVLTF.

The genes are TRBV7-8 and TRBJ1-4; 7 nucleotides match TRBD1. This CDR3 comprises 16 residues. After removal of 0 bases from V and 7 bases from J, the junction contained 8 bases not matched to a gene. Germline loops: CDR1 SGHVS, CDR2 FQNEAQ. For the CDR3, the DNA is TGTGCCAGCAGCTTAGCACGGACAGGTTGGAGTGAAAAACTGTTTTTT. This translates into CASSLARTGWSEKLFF.

Only a few counts were recorded for this clone. This sequence joins TRBV27 and TRBJ1-1; 7 positions match TRBD1. V shed 5 bases, J shed 5 bases, and the junction held 11 bases outside the gene matches. The CDR3 runs 15 residues. Germline CDR1 is MNHEY and CDR2 is SMNVEV (reference sequence). CDR3 in DNA: TGTGCCAGCAGTGTCTACAGGGGAGGATTTACTGAAGCTTTCTTT. It yields the protein CASSVYRGGFTEAFF.

The chain combines TRBV10-3 with TRBJ2-5; TRBD2 matches 8 bases. V dropped 10 bases and J dropped 2; count of bases not matched to a gene: 9. The CDR3 spans 14 residues. Germline loops: CDR1 ENHRY, CDR2 SYGVKD. The CDR3 nucleotides are TGTGCCACCGACCGAGGCGGGGGGCAAGAGACCCAGTACTTC. Protein product: CATDRGGGQETQYF.

J is TRBJ1-2 and V is TRBV6-4; 8 nucleotides match TRBD1. The CDR3 is 13 amino acids. The trim removed 6 bases at V and 4 bases at J, leaving 4 bases unmatched. Per germline, CDR1 MRHNA and CDR2 SNTAGT. CDR3 DNA sequence: TGTGCCAGCAGACCCGGACAGGGCTATGGCTACACCTTC. Translating it yields CASRPGQGYGYTF.

The J gene is TRBJ2-1, the V gene TRBV19; TRBD2 is a possible D gene (6 bases). Germline CDR1 is LNHDA and CDR2 is SQIVND (reference sequence). The CDR3 is made up of 13 amino acids. Trimming cost V 7 bases and J 6 bases, with 13 bases left between them. CDR3 DNA: TGTGCCAGTACTCGACTAGAAGGCAATGAGCAGTTCTTC. Translating gives CASTRLEGNEQFF.